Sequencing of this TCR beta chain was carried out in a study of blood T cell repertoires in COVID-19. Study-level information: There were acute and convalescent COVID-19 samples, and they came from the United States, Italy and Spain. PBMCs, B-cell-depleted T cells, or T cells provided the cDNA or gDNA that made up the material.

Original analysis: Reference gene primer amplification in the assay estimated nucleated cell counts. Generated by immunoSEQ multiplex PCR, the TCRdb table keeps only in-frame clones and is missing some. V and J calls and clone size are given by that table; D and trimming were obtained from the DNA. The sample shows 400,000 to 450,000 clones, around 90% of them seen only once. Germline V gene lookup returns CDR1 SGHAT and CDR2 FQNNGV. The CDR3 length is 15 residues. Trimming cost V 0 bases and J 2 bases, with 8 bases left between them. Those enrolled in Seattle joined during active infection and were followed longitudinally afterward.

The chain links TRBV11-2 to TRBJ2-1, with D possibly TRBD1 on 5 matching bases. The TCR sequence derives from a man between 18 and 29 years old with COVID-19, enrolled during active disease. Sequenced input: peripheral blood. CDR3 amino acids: CASSLDRAPYNEQFF. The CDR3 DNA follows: TGTGCCAGCAGCTTAGACAGGGCCCCCTACAATGAGCAGTTCTTC. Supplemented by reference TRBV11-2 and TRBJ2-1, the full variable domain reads EAGVAQSPRYKIIEKRQSVAFWCNPISGHATLYWYQQILGQGPKLLIQFQNNGVVDDSQLPKDRFSAERLKGVDSTLKIQPAKLEDSAVYLCASSLDRAPYNEQFFGPGTRLTVL.